This T cell receptor (beta chain) comes out of a study of PD-L1 blockade in urothelial cancer. Study-wide background: Male sex and bladder-origin urothelial cancer characterized about 90% of the roughly 30 patients. The patients had undergone anywhere from 0 to 3 prior chemotherapy regimens.

Every PCR got spiked synthetic TCR analog templates. The data were produced by immunoSEQ multiplex PCR, yet TCRdb's version contains in-frame clones alone and is incomplete. The sample lists over 70,000 clones, around four fifths occurring once. Germline assignment: CDR1 SGHTA and CDR2 FQGTGA. CDR3 length equals 14 residues. V lost 5 bases and J lost 4, with 13 bases in between. Noted time point: peripheral blood 6 weeks after treatment start. Pretreatment sampling and on-treatment sampling together yielded between 1 and 8 samples for each patient. The V gene is TRBV7-3, the J gene TRBJ2-3; maybe TRBD1 (5 bases). The starting material was PBMCs, obtained around atezolizumab (anti-PD-L1) treatment. The receptor comes from a man between 65 and 80 years old with urothelial cancer. The CDR3 DNA reads as TGTGCCAGCAGCACAGGCCTAAGCGCAGATACGCAGTATTTT. Its translation: CASSTGLSADTQYF. The full variable domain, with the rest looked up from reference TRBV7-3 and TRBJ2-3, is GAGVSQTPSNKVTEKGKYVELRCDPISGHTALYWYRQSLGQGPEFLIYFQGTGAADDSGLPNDRFFAVRPEGSVSTLKIQRTERGDSAVYLCASSTGLSADTQYFGPGTRLTVL.